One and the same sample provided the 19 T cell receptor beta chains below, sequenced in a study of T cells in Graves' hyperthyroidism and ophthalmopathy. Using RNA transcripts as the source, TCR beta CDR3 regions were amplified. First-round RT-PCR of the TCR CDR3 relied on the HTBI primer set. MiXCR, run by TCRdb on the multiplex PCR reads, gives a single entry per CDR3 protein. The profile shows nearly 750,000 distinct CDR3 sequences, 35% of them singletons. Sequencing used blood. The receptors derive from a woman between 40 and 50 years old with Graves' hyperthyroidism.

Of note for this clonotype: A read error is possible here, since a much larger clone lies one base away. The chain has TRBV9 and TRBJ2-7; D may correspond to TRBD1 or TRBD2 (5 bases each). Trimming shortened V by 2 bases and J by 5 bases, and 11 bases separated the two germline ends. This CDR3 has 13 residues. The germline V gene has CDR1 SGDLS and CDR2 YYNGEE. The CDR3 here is CASSVFRDDEQYF. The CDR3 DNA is TGTGCCAGCAGCGTCTTCCGGGACGACGAGCAGTACTTC.

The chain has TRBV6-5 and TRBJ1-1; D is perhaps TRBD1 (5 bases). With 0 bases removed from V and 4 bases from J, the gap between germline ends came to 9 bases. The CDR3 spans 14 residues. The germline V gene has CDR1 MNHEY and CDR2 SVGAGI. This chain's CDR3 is CASSYSWGGTEAFF. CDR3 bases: TGTGCCAGCAGTTACTCGTGGGGGGGCACTGAAGCTTTCTTT.

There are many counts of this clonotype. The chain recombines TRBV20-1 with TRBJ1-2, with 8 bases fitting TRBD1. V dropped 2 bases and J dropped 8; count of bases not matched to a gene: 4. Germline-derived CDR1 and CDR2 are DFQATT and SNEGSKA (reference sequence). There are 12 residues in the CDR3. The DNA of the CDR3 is TGCAGTGCTAGACAGGGGGCGAGGGGCTACACCTTC. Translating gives CSARQGARGYTF.

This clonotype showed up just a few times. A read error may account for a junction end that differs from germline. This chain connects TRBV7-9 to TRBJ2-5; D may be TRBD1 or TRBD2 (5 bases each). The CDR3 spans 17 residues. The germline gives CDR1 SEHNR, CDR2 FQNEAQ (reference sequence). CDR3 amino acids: CASSSHRGTTRQETQYF. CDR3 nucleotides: TGCGCCAGCAGCTCTCATCGAGGGACCACCCGCCAAGAGACCCAGTACTTC.

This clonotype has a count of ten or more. In DNA, the CDR3 is TGCGCCAGCAGTACCGGGACAGGCGCCTACGAGCAGTACTTC. As protein: CASSTGTGAYEQYF. The rearrangement joins TRBV10-1 to TRBJ2-7, with 8 bases matching TRBD1. J gave up 2 bases and V 5 bases, and 5 bases lay outside the gene matches. CDR3 length equals 14 residues. Germline V gives CDR1 WNHNN, CDR2 SYGVQD (reference sequence).

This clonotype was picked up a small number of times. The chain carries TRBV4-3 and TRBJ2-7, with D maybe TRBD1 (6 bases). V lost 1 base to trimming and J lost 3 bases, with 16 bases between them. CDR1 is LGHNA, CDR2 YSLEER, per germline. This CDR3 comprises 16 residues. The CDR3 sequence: CASSQVAETGRYEQYF. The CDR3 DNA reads TGCGCCAGCAGCCAAGTGGCCGAGACAGGACGCTACGAGCAGTACTTC.

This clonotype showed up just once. CDR3 sequence (DNA): TGCGCCAGCAGCTTGGGACTAGCTAGCACAGATACGCAGTATTTT. Translated, it gives CASSLGLASTDTQYF. The chain links TRBV5-1 to TRBJ2-3; 7 bases map to TRBD2. CDR1 SGHRS and CDR2 YFSETQ come from the germline V gene. Germline trimming cut 0 bases from V and 0 bases from J; bases unmatched to any gene: 1. CDR3 length: 15 residues.

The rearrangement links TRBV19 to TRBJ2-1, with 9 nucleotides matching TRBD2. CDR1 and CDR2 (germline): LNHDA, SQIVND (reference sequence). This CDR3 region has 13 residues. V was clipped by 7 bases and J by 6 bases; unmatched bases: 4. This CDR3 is CASNPGLANEQFF. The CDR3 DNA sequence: TGTGCCAGTAACCCGGGACTAGCCAATGAGCAGTTCTTC.

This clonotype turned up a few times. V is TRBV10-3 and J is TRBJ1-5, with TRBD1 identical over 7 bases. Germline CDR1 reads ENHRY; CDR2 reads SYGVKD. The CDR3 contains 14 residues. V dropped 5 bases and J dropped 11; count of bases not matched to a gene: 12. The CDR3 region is CAISNLRGQGAQHF. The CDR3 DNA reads TGTGCCATCAGTAACTTACGGGGCCAGGGGGCCCAGCATTTT.

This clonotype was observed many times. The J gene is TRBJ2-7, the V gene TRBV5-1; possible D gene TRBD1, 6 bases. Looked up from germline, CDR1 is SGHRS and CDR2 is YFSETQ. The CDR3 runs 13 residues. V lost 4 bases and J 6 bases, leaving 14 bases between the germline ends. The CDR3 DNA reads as TGCGCCAGCAGCCCCAGGACAGAGGGCGAGCAGTACTTC. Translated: CASSPRTEGEQYF.

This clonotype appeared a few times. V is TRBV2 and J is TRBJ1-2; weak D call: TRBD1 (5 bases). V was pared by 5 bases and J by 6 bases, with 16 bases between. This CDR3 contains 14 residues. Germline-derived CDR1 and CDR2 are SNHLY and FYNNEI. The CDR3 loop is CASSLSQQGDGYTF. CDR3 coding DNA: TGTGCCAGCAGTTTATCCCAGCAGGGAGATGGCTACACCTTC.

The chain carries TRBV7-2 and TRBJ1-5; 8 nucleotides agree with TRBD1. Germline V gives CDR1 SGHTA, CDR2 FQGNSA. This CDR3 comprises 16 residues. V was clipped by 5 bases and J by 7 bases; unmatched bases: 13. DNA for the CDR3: TGTGCCAGCAGCCCCCGGGACAGGCTGTTTTTACAGCCCCAGCATTTT. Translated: CASSPRDRLFLQPQHF.

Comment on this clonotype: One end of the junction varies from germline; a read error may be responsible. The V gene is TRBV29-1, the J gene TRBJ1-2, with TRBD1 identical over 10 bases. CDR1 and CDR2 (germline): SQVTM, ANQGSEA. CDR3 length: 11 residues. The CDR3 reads CSVGRDRGCTF. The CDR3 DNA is TGCAGCGTTGGACGGGACAGGGGCTGCACCTTC.

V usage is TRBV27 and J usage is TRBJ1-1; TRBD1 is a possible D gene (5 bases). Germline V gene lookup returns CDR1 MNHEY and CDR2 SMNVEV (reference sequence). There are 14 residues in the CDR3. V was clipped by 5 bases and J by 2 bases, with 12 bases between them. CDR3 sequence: CASSALDSNTEAFF. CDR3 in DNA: TGTGCCAGCAGTGCATTAGACAGTAACACTGAAGCTTTCTTT.

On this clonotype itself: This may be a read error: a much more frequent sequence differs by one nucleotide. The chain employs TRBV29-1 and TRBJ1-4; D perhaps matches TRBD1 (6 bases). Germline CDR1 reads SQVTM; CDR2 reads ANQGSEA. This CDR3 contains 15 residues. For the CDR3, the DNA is TGCAGCGTTGATGAGAGGGGGTTTGGTAATGAAAAACTGGTTTTT. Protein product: CSVDERGFGNEKLVF.

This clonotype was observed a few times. CDR3 region: CASSQDRDGSYGYTF. The DNA of the CDR3 is TGCGCCAGCAGCCAAGATCGGGACGGTAGCTATGGCTACACCTTC. The chain has TRBV4-3 and TRBJ1-2; TRBD1 is a possible D gene (5 bases). The CDR3 has 15 residues. Looked up from germline, CDR1 is LGHNA and CDR2 is YSLEER. V lost 0 bases and J 4 bases, leaving 12 bases between the germline ends.

In nucleotides, the CDR3 is TGTGCCACCAGTGTCGGGGCAGCCTACGAGCAGTACTTC. Translating gives CATSVGAAYEQYF. The chain combines TRBV24-1 with TRBJ2-7, with D possibly called TRBD1 or TRBD2 (5 bases each). This CDR3 has 13 residues. Trimming removed 5 bases at V and 2 bases at J, with 9 bases between. Germline-derived CDR1 and CDR2 are KGHDR and SFDVKD.

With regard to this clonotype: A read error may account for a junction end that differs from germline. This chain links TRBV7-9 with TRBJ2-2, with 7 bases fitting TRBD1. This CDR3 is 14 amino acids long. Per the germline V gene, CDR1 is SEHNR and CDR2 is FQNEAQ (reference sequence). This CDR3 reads CASSGGQNPGELFF. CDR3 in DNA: TGTGCCAGCAGCGGGGGACAGAACCCCGGGGAGCTGTTTTTT.

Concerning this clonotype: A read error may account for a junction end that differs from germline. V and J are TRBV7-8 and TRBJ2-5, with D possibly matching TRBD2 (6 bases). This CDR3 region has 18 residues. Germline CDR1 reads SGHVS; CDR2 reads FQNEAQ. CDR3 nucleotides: TGTGCCGGCAGCTTGCTTTGGCCCGGGGGTCACGGAGGGGAGACCCAGTACTTC. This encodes CAGSLLWPGGHGGETQYF.